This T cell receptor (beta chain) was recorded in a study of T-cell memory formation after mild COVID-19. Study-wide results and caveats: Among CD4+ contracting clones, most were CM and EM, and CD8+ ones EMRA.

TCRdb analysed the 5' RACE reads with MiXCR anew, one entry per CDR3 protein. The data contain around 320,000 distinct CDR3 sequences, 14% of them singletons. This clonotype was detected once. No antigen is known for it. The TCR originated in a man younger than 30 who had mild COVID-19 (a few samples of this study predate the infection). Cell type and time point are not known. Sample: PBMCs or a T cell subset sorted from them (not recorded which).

The CDR3 spells CATSSRQGYSNQPQHF. DNA of the CDR3: TGTGCCACCAGCAGTAGACAGGGGTATAGCAATCAGCCCCAGCATTTT. The rearrangement uses TRBV15 and TRBJ1-5, with TRBD1 matching over 8 bases. The germline V gene has CDR1 LNHNV and CDR2 YYDKDF (reference sequence). After removal of 3 bases from V and 0 bases from J, the junction contained 4 bases not matched to a gene. The CDR3 loop spans 16 amino acids.